The TCR beta chain described here comes from a study of cytomegalovirus exposure and HLA in healthy donors. Germline lookup yields CDR1 SNHLY and CDR2 FYNNEI. The CDR3 has 12 residues. V lost 9 bases and J lost 4; bases outside the gene matches: 5. The PCR employed 60 Vbeta primers together with 13 Jbeta primers. Clones were read by immunoSEQ multiplex PCR, and TCRdb kept only the in-frame ones, dropping some. The data show around 150,000 clones, with 75% to 85% seen just once and about 1.9% held by the top ten. Material: PBMCs. The receptor was derived from a woman younger than 35 in good health and CMV-seronegative. The rearrangement joins TRBV2 to TRBJ1-1; 7 bases map to TRBD1. Here the CDR3 DNA reads TGTGCCAGGGGGACAGCCCGCACTGAAGCTTTCTTT. Its translation: CARGTARTEAFF.